These T cell receptor beta chains were read from a single sample in a study of blood T cell repertoires in COVID-19. The table came from immunoSEQ multiplex PCR; TCRdb's copy has only in-frame clones and leaves some out. This sample has about 190,000 clones, with almost 80% found just once. The sequencing input was peripheral blood. Every receptor here comes from a man between 60 and 70 years old with active or convalescent COVID-19. Both conserved end residues are part of each CDR3. D genes are given only for firm matches. Rows give clone size only sometimes, using once, few, many, or a class for an expanded clone.

clone_size j_call v_call d_call cdr3_aa cdr3_nt
NA TRBJ1-3 TRBV27 TRBD1 CASSPRTGRGNTIYF TGTGCCAGCAGTCCCCGGACAGGGAGGGGAAACACCATATATTTT
NA TRBJ2-1 TRBV12-3/TRBV12-4 TRBD2 CAGTRNHNEQFF TGTGCCGGGACTAGAAACCACAATGAGCAGTTCTTC
NA TRBJ1-2 TRBV28 NA CAGSLPGGRGYTF TGTGCCGGCAGTTTGCCCGGGGGTCGTGGCTACACCTTC
NA TRBJ2-2 TRBV24-1 TRBD2 CATSDYRDYATGELFF TGTGCCACCAGTGATTACCGGGACTATGCAACCGGGGAGCTGTTTTTT
NA TRBJ1-3 TRBV29-1 NA CSAGLEGNTIYF TGCAGCGCTGGACTGGAAGGAAACACCATATATTTT
NA TRBJ2-1 TRBV25-1 TRBD2 CASSDNPGEGTYNEQFF TGTGCCAGCAGTGATAATCCGGGGGAGGGAACCTACAATGAGCAGTTCTTC
NA TRBJ1-5 TRBV6-1 NA CASSDHGYQPQHF TGTGCCAGCAGTGATCACGGTTATCAGCCCCAGCATTTT
NA TRBJ2-1 TRBV5-1 NA CASSLVGEGGYNEQFF TGCGCCAGCAGCTTGGTGGGGGAAGGGGGTTACAATGAGCAGTTCTTC
NA TRBJ2-5 TRBV4-1 TRBD1 CASSQVGQRLGETQYF TGCGCCAGCAGCCAAGTGGGACAGCGGCTGGGAGAGACCCAGTACTTC
NA TRBJ2-3 TRBV5-1 TRBD1 CASSLGAGGWTDTQYF TGCGCCAGCAGCTTGGGGGCAGGGGGCTGGACAGATACGCAGTATTTT
NA TRBJ1-2 TRBV2 NA CASRDLYGYTF TGTGCCAGCCGGGACTTATATGGCTACACCTTC
once TRBJ1-1 TRBV18 TRBD1 CASSPRTGPTEAFF TGTGCCAGCTCACCACGGACAGGGCCCACTGAAGCTTTCTTT
NA TRBJ2-2 TRBV15 TRBD1 CATSRDLPGQGHTGELFF TGTGCCACCAGCAGAGATCTTCCGGGACAGGGGCACACCGGGGAGCTGTTTTTT
NA TRBJ2-7 TRBV3-1/TRBV3-2 NA CASSHRGVSYEQYF TGTGCCAGCAGCCACCGCGGGGTCTCCTACGAGCAGTACTTC
NA TRBJ2-1 TRBV7-5 NA CVRSSGLAEWGYNEQFF TGTGTCAGAAGCTCCGGACTAGCGGAGTGGGGGTACAATGAGCAGTTCTTC
few TRBJ1-5 TRBV28 TRBD1 CASRIQGNDNQPQHF TGTGCCAGCAGGATACAGGGGAATGACAATCAGCCCCAGCATTTT
NA TRBJ1-1 TRBV19 TRBD1 CASSVDRVNTEAFF TGTGCCAGTAGTGTTGACAGGGTGAACACTGAAGCTTTCTTT
NA TRBJ1-2 TRBV10-3 NA CAISGTGTNGYTF TGTGCCATCAGTGGTACAGGGACTAATGGCTACACCTTC
NA TRBJ2-7 TRBV6-7 NA CASIAYPSSYEQYF TGTGCCAGCATCGCCTACCCTAGCTCCTACGAGCAGTACTTC
once TRBJ2-1 TRBV4-3 NA CASSQEGTPGRDEQFF TGCGCCAGCAGCCAAGAGGGGACTCCGGGGCGGGATGAGCAGTTCTTC
NA TRBJ1-1 TRBV4-3 NA CASSQAPSSFYTEAFF TGCGCCAGCAGCCAAGCCCCTTCTAGTTTTTACACTGAAGCTTTCTTT
NA TRBJ1-3 TRBV2 TRBD1 CASSPQGVAGNTIYF TGTGCCAGCAGTCCACAGGGGGTGGCTGGAAACACCATATATTTT
few TRBJ2-4 TRBV19 TRBD1 CASSTTGTGGRDQYF TGTGCCAGTAGTACAACCGGGACAGGGGGTCGAGATCAGTACTTC
many TRBJ2-7 TRBV4-1 NA CASSQDRPSEYEQYF TGCGCCAGCAGCCAAGATAGGCCTAGCGAGTACGAGCAGTACTTC
NA TRBJ2-6 TRBV5-5 NA CASIHPGQGSIVTF TGTGCCAGCATTCATCCAGGGCAGGGGTCTATTGTGACTTTC
NA TRBJ2-1 TRBV4-2 TRBD2 CASSLPSAGGHNEQFF TGTGCCAGCAGCCTTCCCTCAGCGGGAGGCCACAATGAGCAGTTCTTC
NA TRBJ2-7 TRBV6-2/TRBV6-3 NA CASSLPNTYEQYF TGTGCCAGCAGCCTCCCGAACACCTACGAGCAGTACTTC
NA TRBJ2-7 TRBV11-2 TRBD1 CASSLDRQGTEQYF TGTGCCAGCAGCTTAGACCGACAGGGTACCGAGCAGTACTTC
many TRBJ2-3 TRBV2 NA CASSEIGAHTQYF TGTGCCAGCAGTGAAATTGGGGCACATACGCAGTATTTT